This T cell receptor beta chain comes out of a study of radiation and T cells in renal cell carcinoma. Study-level findings and limits: Compared with controls, irradiated tumors showed greater TCR clonality. Compared with controls, irradiated tumors had more, larger dominant CDR3 motifs.

Note on this clone: Its specificity is not known.

Trimming removed 2 bases from V and 6 bases from J, with 10 bases in between. Germline-derived CDR1 and CDR2 are MNHNY and SVGAGI (reference sequence). CDR3 size: 13 residues. Specified treatment: treatment-naive control, cytoreductive nephrectomy. Control samples are tumors resected by cytoreductive nephrectomy without prior radiation. Control tumors came from several females and about a dozen males, aged roughly 40 to 82. Sequenced by immunoSEQ multiplex PCR; TCRdb stores in-frame clones only, minus some. The sample holds tens of thousands of clones; 55% to 75% are singletons and the top ten take about 22%.

This sequence joins TRBV6-6 and TRBJ1-1; no clear D gene. Material: tumor tissue, obtained from a patient whose treatment was nephrectomy without radiotherapy. This clonotype was sampled from a man aged 40-55 years with renal cell carcinoma. The CDR3 DNA reads as TGTGCCAGCAGTTACCTTAGCGGTCCTGAAGCTTTCTTT. Its protein product is CASSYLSGPEAFF.